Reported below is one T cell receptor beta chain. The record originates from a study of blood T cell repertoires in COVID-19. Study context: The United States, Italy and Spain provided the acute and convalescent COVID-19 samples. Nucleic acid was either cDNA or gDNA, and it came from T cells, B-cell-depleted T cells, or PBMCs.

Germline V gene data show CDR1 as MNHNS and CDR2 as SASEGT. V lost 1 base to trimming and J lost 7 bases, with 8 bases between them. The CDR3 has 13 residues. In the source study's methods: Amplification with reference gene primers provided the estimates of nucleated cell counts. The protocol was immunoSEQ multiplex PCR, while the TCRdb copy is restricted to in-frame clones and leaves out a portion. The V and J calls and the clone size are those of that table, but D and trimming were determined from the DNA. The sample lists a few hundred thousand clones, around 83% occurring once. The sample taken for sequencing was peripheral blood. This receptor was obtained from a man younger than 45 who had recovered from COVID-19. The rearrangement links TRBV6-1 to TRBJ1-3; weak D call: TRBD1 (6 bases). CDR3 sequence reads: CASSEGTVNTIYF. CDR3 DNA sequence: TGTGCCAGCAGTGAAGGGACAGTGAACACCATATATTTT.